These 32 T cell receptor beta chains were sequenced from one sample in a study of T-cell memory formation after mild COVID-19. Using its own MiXCR run on the 5' RACE reads, TCRdb lists one record per CDR3 protein. Of about 350,000 distinct CDR3 sequences listed, approximately 13% are singletons. Input material: PBMCs or a T cell subset sorted from them (not recorded which). Receptors originate from a man between 18 and 29 years old who had mild COVID-19 (a few samples of this study predate the infection). Cell type and time point are not known.

The J gene is TRBJ2-3, the V gene TRBV7-3; D perhaps matches TRBD2 (7 bases). CDR1 and CDR2 (germline): SGHTA, FQGTGA. V was clipped by 5 bases and J by 3 bases, with 18 bases between them. The CDR3 loop spans 16 amino acids. The CDR3 bases are TGTGCCAGCAGCCGGAGGGGGGGGGTTATGACAGATACGCAGTATTTT. As protein: CASSRRGGVMTDTQYF.

V gene TRBV9 combines with J gene TRBJ2-1, with D possibly matching TRBD2 (5 bases). This CDR3 is built from 16 residues. Germline V gene data show CDR1 as SGDLS and CDR2 as YYNGEE. Trimming pared 0 bases from V and 4 bases from J, leaving 14 bases between. Here the CDR3 reads CASSVDDRRGYNEQFF. The CDR3 DNA is TGTGCCAGCAGCGTAGATGACCGCCGGGGTTACAATGAGCAGTTCTTC.

This clonotype appeared a few times. This chain links TRBV10-2 with TRBJ1-5, with TRBD1 as a possible D gene (6 bases). Germline CDR1 reads WSHSY; CDR2 reads SAAADI. The V gene lost 5 bases and the J gene lost 8 bases, with 13 bases spanning the gap. This CDR3 has 13 amino acids. The CDR3 loop reads CASSQAHREPQHF. In nucleotides, the CDR3 is TGCGCCAGCAGTCAAGCCCACAGGGAGCCCCAGCATTTT.

The genes are TRBV28 and TRBJ1-2; no definite D call. There are 11 residues in the CDR3. CDR1 is MDHEN and CDR2 is SYDVKM in the germline V gene. Trimming removed 6 bases from V and 5 bases from J, with 7 bases in between. CDR3 region: CASSLLYGYTF. In DNA, the CDR3 is TGTGCCAGCAGCCTTCTTTATGGCTACACCTTC.

The chain is built from TRBV3-1 and TRBJ2-1, with D maybe TRBD2 (6 bases). Germline loops: CDR1 LGHDT, CDR2 YNNKEL (reference sequence). Trimming stripped 1 base from V and 8 bases from J, with 9 bases between. The CDR3 has 13 amino acids. CDR3: CASSQAGADEQFF. CDR3 coding DNA: TGTGCCAGCAGCCAAGCGGGAGCGGATGAGCAGTTCTTC.

This clonotype has only a few counts. This chain links TRBV12-3 or TRBV12-4 with TRBJ1-5; tentatively, D is TRBD1 (5 bases). This CDR3 has 13 residues. V shed 3 bases and J shed 5 bases, with 8 bases lying between them. CDR3: CASSFGGYQPQHF. DNA for the CDR3: TGTGCCAGCAGTTTTGGGGGATATCAGCCCCAGCATTTT.

The V and J genes are TRBV5-4 and TRBJ2-1; D may be TRBD1 or TRBD2 (6 bases each). Germline assignment: CDR1 SGHNT and CDR2 YYREEE (reference sequence). This CDR3 has 13 residues. V gave up 6 bases and J gave up 10 bases, with 17 bases separating them. CDR3 coding DNA: TGTGCCAGCATCGGAATCGGGGGCGGGGAGCAGTTCTTC. This translates into CASIGIGGGEQFF.

This clonotype was seen many times. This chain connects TRBV2 to TRBJ1-6; D gene uncertain. The CDR3 is 13 amino acids. With 8 bases removed from V and 7 bases from J, the gap between germline ends came to 12 bases. CDR1 is SNHLY, CDR2 FYNNEI, per germline. The CDR3 bases are TGTGCCAGCCGGGTCGAACTAAATTCACCCCTCCACTTT. It yields the protein CASRVELNSPLHF.

This clonotype occurred a few times. The J gene is TRBJ1-1, the V gene TRBV4-1, with D unresolved. CDR1 is MGHRA and CDR2 is YSYEKL in the germline V gene. This CDR3 comprises 14 residues. V shed 5 bases and J shed 2 bases, with 12 bases lying between them. The CDR3 nucleotides read TGCGCCAGCAGCGCCCCGGTGAGAAACACTGAAGCTTTCTTT. This codes for CASSAPVRNTEAFF.

The table lists this clonotype with a few counts. J is TRBJ2-1 and V is TRBV12-3 or TRBV12-4; 8 bases line up with TRBD2. With 11 bases clipped from V and 5 bases from J, the junction kept 14 bases outside the gene matches. The CDR3 has 15 residues. CDR3 region: CASTAPSGGDNEQFF. The DNA of the CDR3 is TGTGCCTCCACAGCGCCAAGCGGGGGAGACAATGAGCAGTTCTTC.

This clonotype occurred a few times. J is TRBJ2-7 and V is TRBV2; maybe TRBD2 (6 bases). Germline V CDR1 and CDR2: SNHLY, FYNNEI. The CDR3 contains 14 residues. The V and J ends lost 4 bases and 3 bases respectively, with 13 bases between them. The CDR3 loop is CASSASRGGYEQYV. The CDR3 DNA reads TGTGCCAGCAGTGCATCAAGGGGAGGCTACGAGCAGTACGTC.

This clonotype was seen only a few times. V is TRBV20-1 and J is TRBJ1-1; D ambiguous. This CDR3 spans 12 amino acids. V gave up 5 bases and J gave up 4 bases, with 11 bases separating them. Germline CDR1 reads DFQATT; CDR2 reads SNEGSKA (reference sequence). CDR3 bases: TGCAGTGCTCTCCCGGGTCGCACTGAAGCTTTCTTT. Translated, it gives CSALPGRTEAFF.

V gene TRBV6-1 combines with J gene TRBJ2-7, with 7 bases aligning to TRBD1. Germline V CDR1 and CDR2: MNHNS, SASEGT. Unmatched junction bases numbered 10, after V lost 3 bases and J lost 2 bases. The CDR3 loop spans 16 amino acids. CDR3 DNA: TGTGCCAGCAGTGACCCGGGACAGCTTAAACCCTACGAGCAGTACTTC. Translation gives CASSDPGQLKPYEQYF.

The chain uses TRBV9 and TRBJ2-5; 9 nucleotides align to TRBD2. The CDR3 length is 15 residues. Germline V gene sequence: CDR1 SGDLS, CDR2 YYNGEE. J was trimmed by 5 bases and V by 4 bases; bases with no gene match: 9. The CDR3 coding sequence is TGTGCCAGCAGCAAGCCGGGACTAGCCGCGGAGACCCAGTACTTC. Its translation is CASSKPGLAAETQYF.

The chain recombines TRBV4-3 with TRBJ2-3; tentative D call: TRBD1 (5 bases). The CDR3 is 11 residues long. CDR1 LGHNA and CDR2 YSLEER come from the germline V gene. The V and J ends lost 8 bases and 6 bases respectively, with 9 bases between them. CDR3: CASGWGDTQYF. The CDR3, as DNA: TGCGCCAGCGGGTGGGGCGATACGCAGTATTTT.

This clonotype occurred a few times. The CDR3 loop is CASSQDEGRVNEKLFF. The CDR3 coding sequence is TGCGCCAGCAGCCAAGACGAGGGCAGGGTTAATGAAAAACTGTTTTTT. The genes are TRBV4-3 and TRBJ1-4, with a possible D match to TRBD1 (5 bases). V lost 0 bases to trimming and J lost 4 bases, with 12 bases between them. The germline gives CDR1 LGHNA, CDR2 YSLEER. There are 16 residues in the CDR3.

This clonotype was seen repeatedly, ten times or more. The rearrangement uses TRBV7-2 and TRBJ2-7, with 9 bases fitting TRBD1. The CDR3 is 14 residues long. The germline V gene has CDR1 SGHTA and CDR2 FQGNSA. V lost 4 bases to trimming and J lost 2 bases; unmatched junction nucleotides: 3. CDR3 DNA: TGTGCCAGCAGCTCCGGGGACAGGGCCTACGAGCAGTACTTC. Translated: CASSSGDRAYEQYF. The full variable domain, rest sourced from reference TRBV7-2 and TRBJ2-7, is GAGVSQSPSNKVTEKGKDVELRCDPISGHTALYWYRQSLGQGLEFLIYFQGNSAPDKSGLPSDRFSAERTGGSVSTLTIQRTQQEDSAVYLCASSSGDRAYEQYFGPGTRLTVT.

The V call is TRBV7-4, the J call TRBJ2-1; tentatively, D is TRBD1 (6 bases). The length of the CDR3 is 15 residues. The V gene lost 2 bases and the J gene lost 7 bases, with 15 bases spanning the gap. In germline, CDR1 is SGHVT, CDR2 SQSDAQ. CDR3 region: CASSLRGCPRNEQFF. The CDR3 DNA is TGTGCCAGCAGCTTAAGGGGGTGCCCTCGGAATGAGCAGTTCTTC.

This clonotype came up many times. This chain links TRBV9 with TRBJ2-7, with D unresolved. This CDR3 spans 15 amino acids. Germline loops: CDR1 SGDLS, CDR2 YYNGEE. Trimming took 2 bases from V and 6 from J, leaving 18 bases between them. The CDR3 nucleotides read TGTGCCAGCAGCGTTACTGCGACGGCCCGGGCCGAGCAGTACTTC. Translated: CASSVTATARAEQYF. Filled out from reference TRBV9 and TRBJ2-7, the complete variable domain reads DSGVTQTPKHLITATGQRVTLRCSPRSGDLSVYWYQQSLDQGLQFLIQYYNGEERAKGNILERFSAQQFPDLHSELNLSSLELGDSALYFCASSVTATARAEQYFGPGTRLTVT.

V usage is TRBV5-1 and J usage is TRBJ2-7; no reliable D call. CDR1 SGHRS and CDR2 YFSETQ come from the germline V gene. Trimming stripped 3 bases from V and 3 bases from J, with 4 bases between. The CDR3 has 11 residues. The CDR3 region is CASSYDYEQYF. The CDR3, as DNA: TGCGCCAGCAGCTACGACTACGAGCAGTACTTC.

The V and J genes are TRBV6-2 or TRBV6-3 and TRBJ2-4; no firm D call. V was pared by 0 bases and J by 0 bases, with 9 bases between. CDR1 is MNHEY and CDR2 is SVGEGT in the germline V gene. This CDR3 is 16 amino acids long. The CDR3 reads CASSYSLELAKNIQYF. Here the CDR3 DNA reads TGTGCCAGCAGTTACTCTTTGGAATTAGCCAAAAACATTCAGTACTTC.

This clonotype showed up just a few times. The V gene is TRBV4-1, the J gene TRBJ2-2; tentatively, D is TRBD2 (7 bases). The V gene's germline CDR1 is MGHRA and CDR2 YSYEKL. This CDR3 comprises 19 residues. Trimming removed 0 bases at V and 6 bases at J, with 23 bases between. The CDR3 loop reads CASSQDDSNLSGGPGELFF. The CDR3 nucleotides read TGCGCCAGCAGCCAAGACGATTCGAACCTGTCGGGGGGCCCCGGGGAGCTGTTTTTT.

In this sample, this clonotype turned up many times. This chain links TRBV12-3 or TRBV12-4 with TRBJ1-3; D perhaps matches TRBD1 (5 bases). The CDR3 is 15 amino acids. V dropped 1 base and J dropped 1 base, with 8 bases sitting between them. The CDR3 sequence is CASSLGQGSGNTIYF. The DNA of the CDR3 is TGTGCCAGCAGTTTAGGCCAGGGATCTGGAAACACCATATATTTT.

This clonotype has a handful of counts. V and J are TRBV7-2 and TRBJ2-1; no firm D call. CDR3 size: 13 residues. Germline loops: CDR1 SGHTA, CDR2 FQGNSA. Between the trimmed V and J ends, which lost 0 bases and 6 bases, there was a span of 6 bases. The CDR3 is CASSLAPGNEQFF. For the CDR3, the DNA is TGTGCCAGCAGCTTAGCCCCAGGCAATGAGCAGTTCTTC.

In this sample, this clonotype turned up a few times. The J gene is TRBJ1-6, the V gene TRBV9, with D tentatively TRBD1 (5 bases). CDR1 and CDR2 from the germline V gene are SGDLS and YYNGEE. V lost 0 bases to trimming and J lost 11 bases, with 6 bases between them. The CDR3 is 12 amino acids. The CDR3 coding sequence is TGTGCCAGCAGCGTAGGGGGGACACCCCTCCACTTT. Translating gives CASSVGGTPLHF.

Only a few counts were recorded for this clonotype. V is TRBV27 and J is TRBJ2-1; D not certain. The CDR3 has 13 residues. V was shortened by 8 bases and J by 15 bases, with 23 bases between the two germline ends. The germline gives CDR1 MNHEY, CDR2 SMNVEV (reference sequence). This chain's CDR3 is CASGLNVDKFLFF. The CDR3 coding sequence is TGTGCCAGCGGATTAAACGTAGACAAGTTTCTGTTCTTC.

The chain recombines TRBV4-3 with TRBJ1-6; D is perhaps TRBD1 (6 bases). V shed 1 base and J shed 7 bases, with 11 bases lying between them. From germline, CDR1 is LGHNA and CDR2 YSLEER. The CDR3 is made up of 15 amino acids. The chain's CDR3 is CASSQVWTENSPLHF. In nucleotides, the CDR3 is TGCGCCAGCAGCCAAGTATGGACAGAAAATTCACCCCTCCACTTT.

The genes are TRBV10-3 and TRBJ2-5; D perhaps matches TRBD2 (5 bases). Looked up from germline, CDR1 is ENHRY and CDR2 is SYGVKD. V lost 4 bases to trimming and J lost 5 bases, with 11 bases between them. This CDR3 has 13 amino acids. The CDR3 reads CAISGSREETQYF. The CDR3 nucleotides are TGTGCCATCAGTGGGAGTAGGGAGGAGACCCAGTACTTC.

This clonotype appeared a few times. The chain uses TRBV10-3 and TRBJ1-2; D unclear. The CDR3 spans 19 residues. Germline CDR1 ENHRY, CDR2 SYGVKD. V lost 0 bases and J lost 0, with 20 bases in between. For the CDR3, the DNA is TGTGCCATCAGTGAGTCAGCGGGAGCTACCCTTGTCGCTAACTATGGCTACACCTTC. Its translation is CAISESAGATLVANYGYTF.

The chain employs TRBV7-2 and TRBJ2-5; D ambiguous. The ends were cut back, 5 bases at V and 5 bases at J, with 21 bases in the middle. The CDR3 is 16 residues long. Germline CDR1 is SGHTA and CDR2 is FQGNSA. The CDR3, as DNA: TGTGCCAGCAGCAAGAGAGGACCCCTGGACGGGGAGACCCAGTACTTC. This encodes CASSKRGPLDGETQYF.

The rearrangement uses TRBV4-3 and TRBJ2-3, with 10 nucleotides matching TRBD2. The CDR3 sequence is 17 residues long. The V segment lost 0 bases and the J segment 0 bases; nucleotides outside the gene matches: 3. Per germline, CDR1 LGHNA and CDR2 YSLEER. The CDR3 nucleotides are TGCGCCAGCAGCCAAGATCCACTAGCGGGGAGCACAGATACGCAGTATTTT. Its translation: CASSQDPLAGSTDTQYF.

The genes are TRBV7-3 and TRBJ2-5; D not resolved. Germline assignment: CDR1 SGHTA and CDR2 FQGTGA. Trimming pared 5 bases from V and 2 bases from J, leaving 9 bases between. This CDR3 spans 13 amino acids. CDR3 sequence: CASSMGNQETQYF. The CDR3 DNA follows: TGTGCCAGCAGCATGGGGAATCAAGAGACCCAGTACTTC.